The rows below give T cell receptor beta chains drawn from one sample of a study of CD8 T cells in ankylosing spondylitis. TCRdb re-analysed the 5' RACE reads in MiXCR, keeping a single row per CDR3 protein. The table records 100,000 to 150,000 distinct CDR3 sequences, about 15% of them present only once. Sequencing input: blood, either unsorted or a sorted T cell fraction (not recorded which). The receptors derive from a male donor with ankylosing spondylitis. Both conserved end residues are part of each CDR3. D genes are given only for firm matches. Clone size is given for some rows only: seen once, a few or many times, or a class if the clone is expanded.

CDR3aa: CASSGQGGNEQFF
CDR3nt: TGTGCCAGCAGCGGACAGGGAGGCAATGAGCAGTTCTTC
d_gene: -
abundance: few
j_gene: TRBJ2-1
v_gene: TRBV9

CDR3aa: CASSALGTTYNEQFF
CDR3nt: TGTGCCAGCAGCGCCCTCGGGACTACCTACAATGAGCAGTTCTTC
d_gene: TRBD2
abundance: few
j_gene: TRBJ2-1
v_gene: TRBV9

CDR3aa: CASSHAYNEQFF
CDR3nt: TGTGCCAGCAGCCACGCCTACAATGAGCAGTTCTTC
d_gene: -
abundance: -
j_gene: TRBJ2-1
v_gene: TRBV5-6

CDR3aa: CASSGLAGNNEQFF
CDR3nt: TGTGCCAGCAGTGGGCTAGCGGGAAACAATGAGCAGTTCTTC
d_gene: TRBD2
abundance: few
j_gene: TRBJ2-1
v_gene: TRBV2

CDR3aa: CASSPLRATYNEQFF
CDR3nt: TGTGCCAGCAGCCCACTCAGGGCTACCTACAATGAGCAGTTCTTC
d_gene: -
abundance: few
j_gene: TRBJ2-1
v_gene: TRBV7-9

CDR3aa: CASKEAGGRNEQFF
CDR3nt: TGTGCCAGCAAGGAAGCGGGAGGGCGCAATGAGCAGTTCTTC
d_gene: TRBD2
abundance: -
j_gene: TRBJ2-1
v_gene: TRBV7-9

CDR3aa: CASSFRAFDYEQYF
CDR3nt: TGTGCCAGCAGTTTCAGAGCGTTCGACTACGAGCAGTACTTC
d_gene: -
abundance: many
j_gene: TRBJ2-7
v_gene: TRBV12-3/TRBV12-4

CDR3aa: CASSQGGTATNTGELFF
CDR3nt: TGTGCCAGCAGCCAGGGGGGGACAGCCACGAACACCGGGGAGCTGTTTTTT
d_gene: -
abundance: few
j_gene: TRBJ2-2
v_gene: TRBV4-2

CDR3aa: CASSLSLPGSGANVLTF
CDR3nt: TGTGCCAGCAGTTTGTCCCTACCCGGGTCTGGGGCCAACGTCCTGACTTTC
d_gene: -
abundance: few
j_gene: TRBJ2-6
v_gene: TRBV27

CDR3aa: CASSQDRWQGGEKLFF
CDR3nt: TGCGCCAGCAGCCAAGATCGTTGGCAGGGAGGGGAAAAACTGTTTTTT
d_gene: -
abundance: -
j_gene: TRBJ1-4
v_gene: TRBV4-3

CDR3aa: CASRGEPGQQFF
CDR3nt: TGTGCCAGCAGGGGGGAACCGGGACAGCAGTTCTTC
d_gene: -
abundance: few
j_gene: TRBJ2-1
v_gene: TRBV12-3/TRBV12-4

CDR3aa: CASSLAEGPYEQYF
CDR3nt: TGTGCCAGCAGCTTGGCAGAGGGACCCTACGAGCAGTACTTC
d_gene: -
abundance: -
j_gene: TRBJ2-7
v_gene: TRBV5-6

CDR3aa: CASSDGTDTQYF
CDR3nt: TGTGCCAGCAGCGACGGCACAGATACGCAGTATTTT
d_gene: -
abundance: -
j_gene: TRBJ2-3
v_gene: TRBV12-3/TRBV12-4

CDR3aa: CASSHPGERGSTDTQYF
CDR3nt: TGTGCCAGCAGCCACCCCGGTGAGCGGGGGTCCACAGATACGCAGTATTTT
d_gene: TRBD2
abundance: -
j_gene: TRBJ2-3
v_gene: TRBV7-9

CDR3aa: CASSQLTGLGNQPQHF
CDR3nt: TGCGCCAGCAGCCAACTCACAGGGTTGGGCAATCAGCCCCAGCATTTT
d_gene: -
abundance: few
j_gene: TRBJ1-5
v_gene: TRBV4-1

CDR3aa: CASRPTGKGEYEQYF
CDR3nt: TGTGCCAGCAGACCCACAGGGAAGGGGGAGTACGAGCAGTACTTC
d_gene: -
abundance: -
j_gene: TRBJ2-7
v_gene: TRBV7-9

CDR3aa: CAISELETGSSYEQYF
CDR3nt: TGTGCCATCAGTGAATTGGAGACAGGTAGCTCCTACGAGCAGTACTTC
d_gene: -
abundance: -
j_gene: TRBJ2-7
v_gene: TRBV10-3

CDR3aa: CAAYGGGSTDTQYF
CDR3nt: TGTGCCGCCTACGGCGGAGGCAGCACAGATACGCAGTATTTT
d_gene: -
abundance: few
j_gene: TRBJ2-3
v_gene: TRBV27

CDR3aa: CASSLEAGSLAYEQYF
CDR3nt: TGTGCCAGCAGCTTAGAAGCGGGGTCCCTGGCCTACGAGCAGTACTTC
d_gene: TRBD2
abundance: -
j_gene: TRBJ2-7
v_gene: TRBV7-2

CDR3aa: CASSQDFTGFGNTIYF
CDR3nt: TGTGCCAGCAGCCAAGATTTTACAGGGTTCGGAAACACCATATATTTT
d_gene: -
abundance: -
j_gene: TRBJ1-3
v_gene: TRBV3-1

CDR3aa: CASSSQPNEYF
CDR3nt: TGTGCCAGCAGTTCACAGCCGAACGAGTACTTC
d_gene: -
abundance: -
j_gene: TRBJ2-7
v_gene: TRBV25-1

CDR3aa: CASSFLGSRSYEQYF
CDR3nt: TGTGCCAGCAGTTTTCTCGGTAGTAGGAGTTACGAGCAGTACTTC
d_gene: -
abundance: many
j_gene: TRBJ2-7
v_gene: TRBV27

CDR3aa: CASSGGMAKNIQYF
CDR3nt: TGTGCCAGCAGCGGTGGTATGGCCAAAAACATTCAGTACTTC
d_gene: -
abundance: -
j_gene: TRBJ2-4
v_gene: TRBV9

CDR3aa: CSVGAGYTGELFF
CDR3nt: TGCAGCGTTGGGGCCGGATACACCGGGGAGCTGTTTTTT
d_gene: -
abundance: many
j_gene: TRBJ2-2
v_gene: TRBV29-1

CDR3aa: CASSLGPSSGNTIYF
CDR3nt: TGTGCCAGCAGCTTAGGGCCATCCTCTGGAAACACCATATATTTT
d_gene: -
abundance: -
j_gene: TRBJ1-3
v_gene: TRBV11-2

CDR3aa: CASSTRGATKYF
CDR3nt: TGTGCCAGCAGCACCAGGGGGGCGACCAAGTATTTT
d_gene: -
abundance: -
j_gene: TRBJ2-3
v_gene: TRBV12-3/TRBV12-4

CDR3aa: CASSITRLGELFF
CDR3nt: TGTGCCAGCAGTATCACGCGCCTTGGGGAGCTGTTTTTT
d_gene: -
abundance: many
j_gene: TRBJ2-2
v_gene: TRBV28

CDR3aa: CASSPGQKETQYF
CDR3nt: TGCGCCAGCAGCCCGGGACAGAAAGAGACCCAGTACTTC
d_gene: TRBD1
abundance: few
j_gene: TRBJ2-5
v_gene: TRBV5-1

CDR3aa: CASTWTSGTYEQYF
CDR3nt: TGTGCCAGCACCTGGACTAGCGGCACCTACGAGCAGTACTTC
d_gene: TRBD2
abundance: -
j_gene: TRBJ2-7
v_gene: TRBV27

CDR3aa: CASSHRRNSYNEQFF
CDR3nt: TGCGCCAGCAGCCACAGAAGGAACTCCTACAATGAGCAGTTCTTC
d_gene: -
abundance: few
j_gene: TRBJ2-1
v_gene: TRBV4-3

CDR3aa: CASSQDGTSGSSYNEQFF
CDR3nt: TGTGCCAGCAGCCAAGATGGGACTAGCGGGAGTTCCTACAATGAGCAGTTCTTC
d_gene: TRBD2
abundance: few
j_gene: TRBJ2-1
v_gene: TRBV4-2

CDR3aa: CASSPLYLSYEQYF
CDR3nt: TGTGCCAGCAGCCCACTCTACCTATCCTACGAGCAGTACTTC
d_gene: -
abundance: few
j_gene: TRBJ2-7
v_gene: TRBV9

CDR3aa: CASSLTISGRGYNEQFF
CDR3nt: TGTGCCAGCAGTTTAACGATCAGCGGGAGGGGTTACAATGAGCAGTTCTTC
d_gene: TRBD2
abundance: few
j_gene: TRBJ2-1
v_gene: TRBV28

CDR3aa: CASSNLADGEQFF
CDR3nt: TGTGCCAGCAGCAATTTAGCGGACGGTGAGCAGTTCTTC
d_gene: -
abundance: few
j_gene: TRBJ2-1
v_gene: TRBV27

CDR3aa: CATSRNPTKSSGNTIYF
CDR3nt: TGTGCCACCAGCAGAAACCCCACAAAGTCCTCTGGAAACACCATATATTTT
d_gene: -
abundance: -
j_gene: TRBJ1-3
v_gene: TRBV15

CDR3aa: CASSEGLYEQYF
CDR3nt: TGTGCCAGCAGTGAAGGCCTATACGAGCAGTACTTC
d_gene: -
abundance: -
j_gene: TRBJ2-7
v_gene: TRBV25-1

CDR3aa: CASSLSVGQETQYF
CDR3nt: TGTGCCAGCAGTTTATCTGTGGGCCAAGAGACCCAGTACTTC
d_gene: -
abundance: few
j_gene: TRBJ2-5
v_gene: TRBV27

CDR3aa: CASPRGDRGVGEQYF
CDR3nt: TGTGCCAGCCCCAGGGGGGACAGGGGAGTTGGCGAGCAGTACTTC
d_gene: TRBD1
abundance: -
j_gene: TRBJ2-7
v_gene: TRBV7-4

CDR3aa: CASSLGAGNTDTQYF
CDR3nt: TGTGCCAGCAGTTTAGGAGCGGGAAACACAGATACGCAGTATTTT
d_gene: TRBD2
abundance: few
j_gene: TRBJ2-3
v_gene: TRBV28

CDR3aa: CASSRDRGTEQYF
CDR3nt: TGTGCCAGCAGCCGGGACAGGGGAACCGAGCAGTACTTC
d_gene: TRBD1
abundance: few
j_gene: TRBJ2-7
v_gene: TRBV7-9

CDR3aa: CASSVPRDRVSYEQYF
CDR3nt: TGTGCCAGCAGTGTCCCCAGGGACAGGGTCTCCTACGAGCAGTACTTC
d_gene: TRBD1
abundance: -
j_gene: TRBJ2-7
v_gene: TRBV6-2/TRBV6-3

CDR3aa: CASSVKTGSGTEAFF
CDR3nt: TGTGCCAGCAGCGTAAAGACAGGGTCCGGCACTGAAGCTTTCTTT
d_gene: TRBD1
abundance: few
j_gene: TRBJ1-1
v_gene: TRBV7-9

CDR3aa: CASSQEASSDTQYF
CDR3nt: TGTGCCAGCAGCCAAGAAGCCAGCTCAGATACGCAGTATTTT
d_gene: -
abundance: -
j_gene: TRBJ2-3
v_gene: TRBV3-1

CDR3aa: CASSPSSGNRGTEQFF
CDR3nt: TGTGCCAGCAGCCCCTCCAGCGGGAACCGGGGGACGGAGCAGTTCTTC
d_gene: TRBD2
abundance: few
j_gene: TRBJ2-1
v_gene: TRBV7-9

CDR3aa: CASSFQGSEQYF
CDR3nt: TGTGCCAGCAGCTTCCAGGGGAGCGAGCAGTACTTC
d_gene: -
abundance: few
j_gene: TRBJ2-7
v_gene: TRBV27

CDR3aa: CASSQVLGQETQYF
CDR3nt: TGTGCCAGCAGCCAAGTACTAGGGCAAGAGACCCAGTACTTC
d_gene: -
abundance: few
j_gene: TRBJ2-5
v_gene: TRBV3-1

CDR3aa: CASSLTSGLTGELFF
CDR3nt: TGTGCCAGCAGTTTAACTAGCGGACTCACCGGGGAGCTGTTTTTT
d_gene: TRBD2
abundance: many
j_gene: TRBJ2-2
v_gene: TRBV27

CDR3aa: CASINLGQGAVNEQFF
CDR3nt: TGTGCCAGCATTAACTTGGGGCAGGGGGCGGTCAATGAGCAGTTCTTC
d_gene: TRBD1
abundance: -
j_gene: TRBJ2-1
v_gene: TRBV7-9

CDR3aa: CASSLDTQYF
CDR3nt: TGTGCCAGCAGCTTAGATACGCAGTATTTT
d_gene: -
abundance: many
j_gene: TRBJ2-3
v_gene: TRBV7-9

CDR3aa: CASSLLSQYGYTF
CDR3nt: TGCGCCAGCAGCTTGCTCAGTCAGTATGGCTACACCTTC
d_gene: -
abundance: few
j_gene: TRBJ1-2
v_gene: TRBV5-1

CDR3aa: CASRKSGNGELFF
CDR3nt: TGTGCCAGCAGAAAGTCAGGGAACGGGGAGCTGTTTTTT
d_gene: -
abundance: -
j_gene: TRBJ2-2
v_gene: TRBV27

CDR3aa: CASSPGSRGRRYF
CDR3nt: TGTGCCAGCAGCCCGGGAAGTAGGGGACGGAGGTATTTT
d_gene: -
abundance: -
j_gene: TRBJ2-3
v_gene: TRBV27

CDR3aa: CATSGFGAGVATGELFF
CDR3nt: TGTGCCACCAGTGGGTTCGGAGCGGGAGTCGCTACCGGGGAGCTGTTTTTT
d_gene: TRBD2
abundance: -
j_gene: TRBJ2-2
v_gene: TRBV24-1

CDR3aa: CASSTGRGSYEQYF
CDR3nt: TGTGCCAGCAGTACGGGGCGGGGCTCCTACGAGCAGTACTTC
d_gene: -
abundance: few
j_gene: TRBJ2-7
v_gene: TRBV28

CDR3aa: CASSVRGGNTGELFF
CDR3nt: TGTGCCAGCAGTGTTCGGGGCGGGAACACCGGGGAGCTGTTTTTT
d_gene: -
abundance: -
j_gene: TRBJ2-2
v_gene: TRBV2

CDR3aa: CASSLVGFGASYNEQFF
CDR3nt: TGTGCCAGCAGCTTAGTGGGGTTTGGAGCCTCCTACAATGAGCAGTTCTTC
d_gene: -
abundance: few
j_gene: TRBJ2-1
v_gene: TRBV7-2

CDR3aa: CASSLAGHHTEAFF
CDR3nt: TGTGCCAGCAGTTTAGCCGGACACCACACTGAAGCTTTCTTT
d_gene: -
abundance: few
j_gene: TRBJ1-1
v_gene: TRBV28

CDR3aa: CASSKQDRNTGELFF
CDR3nt: TGTGCCAGCAGCAAACAGGATCGGAACACCGGGGAGCTGTTTTTT
d_gene: -
abundance: few
j_gene: TRBJ2-2
v_gene: TRBV7-9

CDR3aa: CASSAGRAWTGGETDTQYF
CDR3nt: TGCGCCAGCAGCGCCGGGAGGGCCTGGACGGGAGGTGAGACAGATACGCAGTATTTT
d_gene: TRBD2
abundance: few
j_gene: TRBJ2-3
v_gene: TRBV5-1